The present T cell receptor (beta chain) was sequenced within a study of blood T cell repertoires in COVID-19. The V and J ends lost 0 bases and 4 bases respectively, with 18 bases between them. The CDR3 sequence is 16 residues long. CDR1 is GTSNPN and CDR2 is SVGIG in the germline V gene (reference sequence). Living in under 30 US areas, the participants were between 18 and 89 years of age. This clone was counted once. Authors' analysis steps: Reference gene primer amplification yielded estimated nucleated cell counts. Some clones are missing from TCRdb's copy, which holds only in-frame ones; the method was immunoSEQ multiplex PCR. V and J calls and clone size are as listed in that table; D and trimming were resolved from the DNA. The table includes 180,000 or so clones, about 90% detected once.

The sequencing input was PBMCs or T cells enriched from blood (not recorded which). This clonotype was sampled from a human donor with acute COVID-19. The donor label of this sample is uncertain. This chain joins TRBV30 and TRBJ1-2; tentatively, D is TRBD1 (6 bases). Written as DNA, the CDR3 is TGTGCCTGGAGTGTCCAGGGGTCACAGGGCCGCTATGGCTACACCTTC. It translates to CAWSVQGSQGRYGYTF.